What follows is one T cell receptor beta chain and its context. This specimen comes from a study of blood T cell repertoires in COVID-19. TCRdb's copy holds only in-frame clones and misses some; the assay was immunoSEQ multiplex PCR. The sample contains a few hundred thousand clones, approximately 84% of which appear only once. Germline CDR1 and CDR2: LNHNV and YYDKDF (reference sequence). This CDR3 has 13 residues. V was cut by 4 bases and J by 1 base, with 7 bases left in between. The chain combines TRBV15 with TRBJ1-1, with unresolved D. The sequencing input was PBMCs or T cells enriched from blood (not recorded which). The sequence came from a woman aged 45 to 65 who had been exposed to COVID-19. CDR3 coding DNA: TGTGCCACCAGCACCCGACAGAACACTGAAGCTTTCTTT. Encoded protein: CATSTRQNTEAFF.